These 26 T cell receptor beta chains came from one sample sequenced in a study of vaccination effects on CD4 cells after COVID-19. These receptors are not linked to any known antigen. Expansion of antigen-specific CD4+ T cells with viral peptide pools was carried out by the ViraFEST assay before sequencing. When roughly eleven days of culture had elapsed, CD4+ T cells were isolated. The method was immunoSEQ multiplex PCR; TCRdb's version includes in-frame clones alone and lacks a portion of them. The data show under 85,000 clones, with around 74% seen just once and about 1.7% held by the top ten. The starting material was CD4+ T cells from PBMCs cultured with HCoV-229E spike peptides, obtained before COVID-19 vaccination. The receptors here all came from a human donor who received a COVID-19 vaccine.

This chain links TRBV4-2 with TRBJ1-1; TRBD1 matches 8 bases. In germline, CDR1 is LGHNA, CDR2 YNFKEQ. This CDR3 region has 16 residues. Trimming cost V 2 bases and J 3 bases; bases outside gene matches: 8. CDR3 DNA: TGTGCCAGCAGCCAACCAAGTGGACAGGGCCACACTGAAGCTTTCTTT. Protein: CASSQPSGQGHTEAFF.

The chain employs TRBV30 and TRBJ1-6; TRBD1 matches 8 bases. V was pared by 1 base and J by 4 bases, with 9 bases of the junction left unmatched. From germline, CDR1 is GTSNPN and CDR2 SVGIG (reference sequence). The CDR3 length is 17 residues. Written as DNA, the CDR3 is TGTGCCTGGAGTGCCAACAGGGGGATGCCGTATAATTCACCCCTCCACTTT. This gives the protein CAWSANRGMPYNSPLHF. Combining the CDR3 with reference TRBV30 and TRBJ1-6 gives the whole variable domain SQTIHQWPATLVQPVGSPLSLECTVEGTSNPNLYWYRQAAGRGLQLLFYSVGIGQISSEVPQNLSASRPQDRQFILSSKKLLLSDSGFYLCAWSANRGMPYNSPLHFGNGTRLTVT.

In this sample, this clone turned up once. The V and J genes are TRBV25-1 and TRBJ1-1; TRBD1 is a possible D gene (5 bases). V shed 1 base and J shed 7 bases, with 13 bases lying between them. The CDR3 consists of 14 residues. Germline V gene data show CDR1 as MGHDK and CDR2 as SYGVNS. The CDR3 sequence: CASSESGALSEAFF. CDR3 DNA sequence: TGTGCCAGCAGTGAATCCGGGGCGCTTAGTGAAGCTTTCTTT.

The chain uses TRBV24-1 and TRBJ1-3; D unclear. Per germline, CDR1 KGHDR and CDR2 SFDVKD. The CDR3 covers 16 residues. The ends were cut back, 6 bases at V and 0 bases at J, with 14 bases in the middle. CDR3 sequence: CATSSYGRRSGNTIYF. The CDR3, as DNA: TGTGCCACCAGTTCATATGGGAGGCGCTCTGGAAACACCATATATTTT.

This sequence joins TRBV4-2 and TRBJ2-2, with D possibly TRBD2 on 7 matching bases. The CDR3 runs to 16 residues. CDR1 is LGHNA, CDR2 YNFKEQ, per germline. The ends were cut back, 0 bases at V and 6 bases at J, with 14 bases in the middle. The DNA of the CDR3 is TGTGCCAGCAGCCAAGACGGGACTACAGGGTCCGGGGAGCTGTTTTTT. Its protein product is CASSQDGTTGSGELFF.

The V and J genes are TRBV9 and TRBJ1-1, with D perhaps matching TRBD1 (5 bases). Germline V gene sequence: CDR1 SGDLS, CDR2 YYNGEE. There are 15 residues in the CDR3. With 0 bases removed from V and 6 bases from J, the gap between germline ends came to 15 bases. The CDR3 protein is CASSVEGRESAEAFF. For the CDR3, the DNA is TGTGCCAGCAGCGTAGAGGGCAGGGAGTCCGCTGAAGCTTTCTTT.

The CDR3 DNA reads as TGTGCCAGCAGCCCACCAGCAATCCAGCGAGGTGAGCAGTACGTC. Encoded protein: CASSPPAIQRGEQYV. The rearrangement links TRBV5-6 to TRBJ2-7; D gene uncertain. Germline V CDR1 and CDR2: SGHDT, YYEEEE. Trimming took 4 bases from V and 7 from J, leaving 21 bases between them. The CDR3 has 15 amino acids.

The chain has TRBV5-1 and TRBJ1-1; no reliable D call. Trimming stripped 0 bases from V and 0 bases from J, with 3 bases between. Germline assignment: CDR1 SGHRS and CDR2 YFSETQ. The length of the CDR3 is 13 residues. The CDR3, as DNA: TGCGCCAGCAGCTTGGAGGTGAACACTGAAGCTTTCTTT. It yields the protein CASSLEVNTEAFF.

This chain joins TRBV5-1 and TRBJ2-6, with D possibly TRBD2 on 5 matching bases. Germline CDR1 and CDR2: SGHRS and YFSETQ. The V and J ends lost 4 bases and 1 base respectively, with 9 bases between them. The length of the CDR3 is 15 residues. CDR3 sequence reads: CASSQRDSGANVLTF. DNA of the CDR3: TGCGCCAGCAGCCAGAGGGATTCTGGGGCCAACGTCCTGACTTTC.

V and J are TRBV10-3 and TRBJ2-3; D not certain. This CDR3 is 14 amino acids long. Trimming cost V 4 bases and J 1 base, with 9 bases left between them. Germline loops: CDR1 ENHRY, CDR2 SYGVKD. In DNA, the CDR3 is TGTGCCATCAGTGTAATAGTAGGCACAGATACGCAGTATTTT. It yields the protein CAISVIVGTDTQYF.

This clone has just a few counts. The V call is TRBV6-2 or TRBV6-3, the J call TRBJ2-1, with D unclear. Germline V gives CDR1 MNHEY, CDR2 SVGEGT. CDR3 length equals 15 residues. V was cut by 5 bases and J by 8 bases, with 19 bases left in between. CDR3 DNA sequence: TGTGCCAGCAGTCTCATCCCGACGCTGCCCGATGAGCAGTTCTTC. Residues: CASSLIPTLPDEQFF.

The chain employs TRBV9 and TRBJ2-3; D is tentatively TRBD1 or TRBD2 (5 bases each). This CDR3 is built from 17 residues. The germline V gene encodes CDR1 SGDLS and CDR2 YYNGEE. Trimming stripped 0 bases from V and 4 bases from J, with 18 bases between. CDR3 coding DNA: TGTGCCAGCAGCGTAGTTGGGGGACCTTCACGTCCAGATACGCAGTATTTT. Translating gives CASSVVGGPSRPDTQYF.

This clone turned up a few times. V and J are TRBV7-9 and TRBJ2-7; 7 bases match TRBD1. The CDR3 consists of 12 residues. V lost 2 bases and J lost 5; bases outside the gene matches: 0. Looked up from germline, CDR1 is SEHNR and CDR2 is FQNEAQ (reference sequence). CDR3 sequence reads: CASSLTGDEQYV. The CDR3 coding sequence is TGTGCCAGCAGCTTAACAGGGGACGAGCAGTACGTC.

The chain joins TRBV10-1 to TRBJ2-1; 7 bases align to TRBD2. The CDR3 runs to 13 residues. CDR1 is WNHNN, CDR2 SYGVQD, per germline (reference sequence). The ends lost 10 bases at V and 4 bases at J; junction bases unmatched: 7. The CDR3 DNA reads TGCGCCACCCGGACTAGGCGGTACAATGAGCAGTTCTTC. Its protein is CATRTRRYNEQFF.

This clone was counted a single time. The CDR3 region has the DNA TGTGCCAGCAGTACTCGGGGGGGGGCTAATGAAAAACTGTTTTTT. Protein product: CASSTRGGANEKLFF. V usage is TRBV28 and J usage is TRBJ1-4, with a weak D call TRBD1 (5 bases). Per germline, CDR1 MDHEN and CDR2 SYDVKM. The CDR3 extends over 15 amino acids. Trimming stripped 5 bases from V and 3 bases from J, with 13 bases between.

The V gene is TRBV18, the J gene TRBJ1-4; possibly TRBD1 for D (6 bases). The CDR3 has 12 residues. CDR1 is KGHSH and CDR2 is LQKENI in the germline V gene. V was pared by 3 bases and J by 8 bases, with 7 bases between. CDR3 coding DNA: TGTGCCAGCTCACCGGGGACAGAAAAACTGTTTTTT. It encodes CASSPGTEKLFF.

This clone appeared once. As DNA, the CDR3 is TGTGCCACCAGTGACTCAGACACCTATGGCTACACCTTC. It translates to CATSDSDTYGYTF. This chain connects TRBV24-1 to TRBJ1-2, with D unresolved. The germline V gene has CDR1 KGHDR and CDR2 SFDVKD. This CDR3 comprises 13 residues. Trimming left V 4 bases short and J 4 bases short, with 9 bases between.

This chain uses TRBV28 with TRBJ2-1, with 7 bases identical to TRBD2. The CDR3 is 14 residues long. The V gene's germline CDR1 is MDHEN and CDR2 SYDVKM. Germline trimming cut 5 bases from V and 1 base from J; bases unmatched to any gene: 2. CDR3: CASSPSGSYNEQFF. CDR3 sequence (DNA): TGTGCCAGCAGTCCTAGCGGATCCTACAATGAGCAGTTCTTC.

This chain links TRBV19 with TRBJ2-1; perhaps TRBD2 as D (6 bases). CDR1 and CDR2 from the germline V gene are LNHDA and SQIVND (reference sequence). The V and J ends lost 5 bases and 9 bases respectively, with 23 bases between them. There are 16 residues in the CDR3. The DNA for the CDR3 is TGTGCCAGTAGTCAACCGAGTTTGGGGGGTCCATCTGAGCAGTTCTTC. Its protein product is CASSQPSLGGPSEQFF.

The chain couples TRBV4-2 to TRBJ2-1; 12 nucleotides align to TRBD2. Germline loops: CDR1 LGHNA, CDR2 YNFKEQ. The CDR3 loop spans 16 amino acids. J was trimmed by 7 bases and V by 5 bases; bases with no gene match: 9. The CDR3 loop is CASSKELAGGGNEQFF. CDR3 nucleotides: TGTGCCAGCAGCAAGGAACTAGCGGGGGGAGGGAATGAGCAGTTCTTC.

The CDR3 spells CASSQSGPDTEAFF. The CDR3 DNA follows: TGTGCCAGCAGCCAATCAGGACCTGACACTGAAGCTTTCTTT. V usage is TRBV3-1 (or the pseudogene TRBV3-2) and J usage is TRBJ1-1; no firm D call. This CDR3 region has 14 residues. Trimming took 2 bases from V and 3 from J, leaving 10 bases between them. The germline CDR1 and CDR2 sequences are LGHDT and YNNKEL (reference sequence).

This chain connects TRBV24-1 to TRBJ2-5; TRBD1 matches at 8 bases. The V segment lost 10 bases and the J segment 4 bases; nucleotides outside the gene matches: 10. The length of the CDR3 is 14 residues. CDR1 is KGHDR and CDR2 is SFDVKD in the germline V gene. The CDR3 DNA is TGTGCCACTAGCACAGGGGGACATGTAGAGACCCAGTACTTC. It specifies CATSTGGHVETQYF.

CDR3 sequence: CSASVGVSYEQYV. Written as DNA, the CDR3 is TGCAGTGCTAGTGTCGGTGTCTCCTACGAGCAGTACGTC. V and J are TRBV20-1 and TRBJ2-7; D is unresolved. This CDR3 is built from 13 residues. The V gene's germline CDR1 is DFQATT and CDR2 SNEGSKA (reference sequence). Trimming took off 3 bases at V and 0 bases at J, with 9 bases between the two ends.

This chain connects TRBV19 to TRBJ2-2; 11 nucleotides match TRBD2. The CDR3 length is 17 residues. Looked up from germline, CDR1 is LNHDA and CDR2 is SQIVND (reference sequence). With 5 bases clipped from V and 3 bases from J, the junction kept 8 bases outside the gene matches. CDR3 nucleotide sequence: TGTGCCAGTAGTTCCCAACGACTAGCGGGGCACACCGGGGAGCTGTTTTTT. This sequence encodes CASSSQRLAGHTGELFF.

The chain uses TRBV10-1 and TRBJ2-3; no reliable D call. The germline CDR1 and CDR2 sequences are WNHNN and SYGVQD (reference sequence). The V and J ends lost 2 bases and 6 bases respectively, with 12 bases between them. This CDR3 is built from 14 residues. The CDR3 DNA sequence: TGCGCCAGCAGTGAGAAAGGTCGAAGCGATACGCAGTATTTT. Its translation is CASSEKGRSDTQYF.

The CDR3 DNA reads as TGCGCCAGCGGGACAGGACAATACTCTGGGGCCAACGTCCTGACTTTC. It yields the protein CASGTGQYSGANVLTF. The chain carries TRBV5-1 and TRBJ2-6; TRBD1 matches at 8 bases. The CDR3 loop spans 16 amino acids. Unmatched junction bases numbered 6, after V lost 7 bases and J lost 0 bases. Germline CDR1 reads SGHRS; CDR2 reads YFSETQ.